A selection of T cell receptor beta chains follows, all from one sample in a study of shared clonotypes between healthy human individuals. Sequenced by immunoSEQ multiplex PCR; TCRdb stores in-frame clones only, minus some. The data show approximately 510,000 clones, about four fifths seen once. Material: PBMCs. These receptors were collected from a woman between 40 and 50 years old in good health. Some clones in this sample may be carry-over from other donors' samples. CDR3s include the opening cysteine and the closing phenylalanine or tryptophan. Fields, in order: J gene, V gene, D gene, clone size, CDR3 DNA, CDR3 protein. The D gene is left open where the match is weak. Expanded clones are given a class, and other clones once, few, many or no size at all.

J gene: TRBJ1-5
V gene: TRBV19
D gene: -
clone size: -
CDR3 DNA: TGTGCCAGTGAGATAGCGGGAAATCAGCCCCAGCATTTT
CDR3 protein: CASEIAGNQPQHF

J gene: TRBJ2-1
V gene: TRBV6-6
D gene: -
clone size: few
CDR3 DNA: TGTGCCAGCAGTGCCCCCGGGACGATTTCCTACAATGAGCAGTTCTTC
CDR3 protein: CASSAPGTISYNEQFF

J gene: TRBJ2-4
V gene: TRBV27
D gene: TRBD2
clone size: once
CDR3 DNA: TGTGCCAGCAGCCCCCTCTTCGGGGGGGCGGCCAAAAACATTCAGTACTTC
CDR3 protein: CASSPLFGGAAKNIQYF

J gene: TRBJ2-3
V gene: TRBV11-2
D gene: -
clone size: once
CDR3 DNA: TGTGCCAGCAGCTTAGAATACAACACAGATACGCAGTATTTT
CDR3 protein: CASSLEYNTDTQYF

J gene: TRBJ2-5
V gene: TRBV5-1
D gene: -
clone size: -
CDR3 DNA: TGCGCCAGCAGCTTGGTTCGGAATTCGGAGACCCAGTACTTC
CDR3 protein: CASSLVRNSETQYF

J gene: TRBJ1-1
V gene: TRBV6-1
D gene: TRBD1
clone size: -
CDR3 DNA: TGTGCCAGCGGTAAGACAGGGGATACTGAAGCTTTCTTT
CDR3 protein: CASGKTGDTEAFF

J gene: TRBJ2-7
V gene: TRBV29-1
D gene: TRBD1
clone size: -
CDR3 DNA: TGCAGCGTTGTAGACAGGGGAAGGCACGAGCAGTACTTC
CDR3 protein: CSVVDRGRHEQYF

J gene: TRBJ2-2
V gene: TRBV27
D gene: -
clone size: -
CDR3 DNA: TGTGCCAGCAGTTTAGCAGGGTCTAGCGAGAACACCGGGGAGCTGTTTTTT
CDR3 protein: CASSLAGSSENTGELFF

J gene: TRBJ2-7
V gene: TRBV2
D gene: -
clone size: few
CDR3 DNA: TGTGCCAGCAGTGCCGGGCAGGGAAACTACGAGCAGTACTTC
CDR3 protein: CASSAGQGNYEQYF

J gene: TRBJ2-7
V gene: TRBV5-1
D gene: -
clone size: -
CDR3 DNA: TGCGCCAGCAGCTTGAACTACAGGGGGGGAGGCGTCTACGAGCAGTACTTC
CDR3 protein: CASSLNYRGGGVYEQYF

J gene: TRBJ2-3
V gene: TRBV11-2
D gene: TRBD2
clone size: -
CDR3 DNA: TGTGCCAGCAGCCCTCGACTAGCGGGAGATTCTGATACGCAGTATTTT
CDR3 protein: CASSPRLAGDSDTQYF

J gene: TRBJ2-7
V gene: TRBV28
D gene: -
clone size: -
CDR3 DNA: TGTGCCAGCAGTGTACACTACGAGCAGTACTTC
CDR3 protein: CASSVHYEQYF

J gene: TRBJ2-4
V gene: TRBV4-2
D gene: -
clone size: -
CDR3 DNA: TGTGCCAGCAGCCGGGCAGGGGGGGACATTCAGTACTTC
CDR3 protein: CASSRAGGDIQYF

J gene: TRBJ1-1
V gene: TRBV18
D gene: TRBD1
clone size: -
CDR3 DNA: TGTGCCAGCTCCTCAGACAGGGGGAACACTGAAGCTTTCTTT
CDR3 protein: CASSSDRGNTEAFF

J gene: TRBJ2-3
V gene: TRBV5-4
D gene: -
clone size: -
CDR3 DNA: TGTGCCAGCAGCTTTTCTCATACTAGCACAGATACGCAGTATTTT
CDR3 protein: CASSFSHTSTDTQYF

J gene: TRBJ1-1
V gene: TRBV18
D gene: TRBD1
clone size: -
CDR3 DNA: TGTGCCAGCTCACCGGTGGACAGGGAGAACACTGAAGCTTTCTTT
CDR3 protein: CASSPVDRENTEAFF

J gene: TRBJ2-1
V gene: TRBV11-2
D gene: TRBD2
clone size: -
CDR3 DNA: TGTGCCAGCAGCCCCGCCGGGGGGAGGGTCTACAATGAGCAGTTCTTC
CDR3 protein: CASSPAGGRVYNEQFF

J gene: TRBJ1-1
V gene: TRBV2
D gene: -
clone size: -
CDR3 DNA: TGTGCCAGCATCCCTTCTCAGGGTAGGGTGAACACTGAAGCTTTCTTT
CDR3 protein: CASIPSQGRVNTEAFF

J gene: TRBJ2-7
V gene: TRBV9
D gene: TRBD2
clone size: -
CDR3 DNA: TGTGCCAGCAGCGCGGGACTAGCGGGCAACGCCTACGAGCAGTACTTC
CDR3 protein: CASSAGLAGNAYEQYF

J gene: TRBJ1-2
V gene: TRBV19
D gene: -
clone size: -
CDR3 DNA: TGTGCCAGTAGCTCCATGGGCTATGGCTACACCTTC
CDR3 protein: CASSSMGYGYTF

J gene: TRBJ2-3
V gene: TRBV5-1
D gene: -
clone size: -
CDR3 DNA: TGCGCCAGCAGCTTGGGAGGGCAGGCACGCACAGATACGCAGTATTTT
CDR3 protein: CASSLGGQARTDTQYF

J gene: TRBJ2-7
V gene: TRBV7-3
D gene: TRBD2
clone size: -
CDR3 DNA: TGTGCCAGCAGCCCAGGACTAGCGGATACCTACGAGCAGTACTTC
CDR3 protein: CASSPGLADTYEQYF

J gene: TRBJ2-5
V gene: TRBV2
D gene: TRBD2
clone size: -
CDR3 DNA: TGTGCCAGCAGTGGGCGCGGGAGAGAGACCCAGTACTTC
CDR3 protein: CASSGRGRETQYF

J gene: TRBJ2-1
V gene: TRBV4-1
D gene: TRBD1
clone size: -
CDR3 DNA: TGCGCCAGCAGCCAAGGGGACAGTATTCTCTCCTACAATGAGCAGTTCTTC
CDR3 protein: CASSQGDSILSYNEQFF

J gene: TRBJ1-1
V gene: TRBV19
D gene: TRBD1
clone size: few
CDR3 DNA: TGTGCCAGTAGTAGGAGGACAGGGTCCACTGAAGCTTTCTTT
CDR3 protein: CASSRRTGSTEAFF

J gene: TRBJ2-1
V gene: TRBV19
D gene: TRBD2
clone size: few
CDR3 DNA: TGTGCCAGCGGGACTAGCGGCTACAATGAGCAGTTCTTC
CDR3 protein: CASGTSGYNEQFF

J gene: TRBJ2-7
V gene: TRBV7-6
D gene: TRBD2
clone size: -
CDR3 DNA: TGTGCCAGCAGCCCAGGGGCTAGCGGGAGCTCTAGATACGTTGCCTACGAGCAGTACTTC
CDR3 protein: CASSPGASGSSRYVAYEQYF

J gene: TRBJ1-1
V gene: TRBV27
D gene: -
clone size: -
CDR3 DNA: TGTGCCAGCAGTATGACAGTGGACACTGAAGCTTTCTTT
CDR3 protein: CASSMTVDTEAFF

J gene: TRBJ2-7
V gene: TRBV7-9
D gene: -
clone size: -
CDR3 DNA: TGTGCCAGCAGCCCGCCCTTCAGGTTCGGCTACGAGCAGTACTTC
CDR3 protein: CASSPPFRFGYEQYF

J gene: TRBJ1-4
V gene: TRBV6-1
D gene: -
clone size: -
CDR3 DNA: TGTGCCAGCAGGCCGGATAGTAATGAAAAACTGTTTTTT
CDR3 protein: CASRPDSNEKLFF

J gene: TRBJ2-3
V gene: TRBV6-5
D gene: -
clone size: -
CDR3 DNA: TGTGCCAGCAGTTACTCTGGGGGAGGCACAGATACGCAGTATTTT
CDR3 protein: CASSYSGGGTDTQYF

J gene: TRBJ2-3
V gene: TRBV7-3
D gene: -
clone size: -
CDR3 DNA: TGTGCCAGCAGCTTAAACTCAGATACGCAGTATTTT
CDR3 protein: CASSLNSDTQYF

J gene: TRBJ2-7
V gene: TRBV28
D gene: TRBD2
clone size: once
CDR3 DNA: TGTGCCAGCAGTTTACAGACTAGCGGGAGAGGTGGCGAGCAGTACTTC
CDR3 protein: CASSLQTSGRGGEQYF

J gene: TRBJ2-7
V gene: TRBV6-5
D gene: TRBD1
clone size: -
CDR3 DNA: TGTGCCAGCGGACAGGGGTACTACGAGCAGTACTTC
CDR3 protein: CASGQGYYEQYF

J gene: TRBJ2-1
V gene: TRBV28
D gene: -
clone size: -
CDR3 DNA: TGTGCCAGCAGTTCTTCAGGGAGAGATGAGCAGTTCTTC
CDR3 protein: CASSSSGRDEQFF

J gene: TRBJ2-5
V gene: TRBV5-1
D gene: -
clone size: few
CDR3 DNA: TGCGCCAGCAGTTCACAGGGATGGGGGCAGTACTTC
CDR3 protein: CASSSQGWGQYF

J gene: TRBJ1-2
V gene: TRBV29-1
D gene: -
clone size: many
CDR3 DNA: TGCAGCGTTGAAGATTCCGGGGTCGACGGCTACACCTTC
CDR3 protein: CSVEDSGVDGYTF

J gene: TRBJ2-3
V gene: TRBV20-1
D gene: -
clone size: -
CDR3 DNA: TGCAGTGCTGTGGGTCTAGATGGGTATTTT
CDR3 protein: CSAVGLDGYF

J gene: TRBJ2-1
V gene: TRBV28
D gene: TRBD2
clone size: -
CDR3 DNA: TGTGCCAGCAGTCCCAGCGGGAGTGCTGGCAATGAGCAGTTCTTC
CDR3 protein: CASSPSGSAGNEQFF

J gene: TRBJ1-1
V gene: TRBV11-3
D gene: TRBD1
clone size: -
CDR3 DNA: TGTGCCAGCAGCTTCGCGGGACAGCGGGCTTTCTTT
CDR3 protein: CASSFAGQRAFF

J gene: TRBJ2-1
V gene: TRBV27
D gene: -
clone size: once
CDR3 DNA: TGTGCCAGCAGTCAGCGGATCACCGACAACTCCTACAATGAGCAGTTCTTC
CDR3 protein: CASSQRITDNSYNEQFF